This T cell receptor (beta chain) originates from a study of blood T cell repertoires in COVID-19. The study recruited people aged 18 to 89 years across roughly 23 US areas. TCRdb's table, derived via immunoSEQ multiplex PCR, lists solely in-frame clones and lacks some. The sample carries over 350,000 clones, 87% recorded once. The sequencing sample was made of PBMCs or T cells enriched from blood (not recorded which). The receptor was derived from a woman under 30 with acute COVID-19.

The CDR3 is CATRLTGEQYF. CDR3 DNA: TGTGCCACCCGACTTACCGGCGAGCAGTACTTC. V gene TRBV7-9 combines with J gene TRBJ2-7; D gene unclear. CDR1 is SEHNR and CDR2 is FQNEAQ in the germline V gene (reference sequence). The CDR3 has 11 residues. Trimming removed 10 bases at V and 6 bases at J, with 13 bases between.